Reported below is one T cell receptor (beta chain). There is no known antigen for this receptor. The input lacks base qualities; no much larger clone sits a single base away. This record belongs to a study of T cell responses to AZD1222 COVID-19 vaccine (dated by TCRdb to the early 2020s). For the study in its entirety: Because spike-specific TCR depth and breadth did not differ between the two schedules, AZD1222 recipients who got a second dose at roughly 4 weeks were pooled with those who got a second dose at roughly 12 weeks. A total of 233 trial participants underwent TCR sequencing, of whom roughly 210 received two doses of AZD1222 and about 26 received two doses of the MenACWY control vaccine. Trial participants were enrolled into age subgroups of 18-55, 56-69 and 70-plus years, which contained approximately 150, 28 and 58 TCR-sequenced participants, respectively.

What this sample's time point label stands for: baseline before first vaccination. Samples from vaccinated people were obtained from the UK trials COV001 and COV002, which included a single-blind randomized controlled phase 2/3 trial of AZD1222 (ChAdOx1 nCoV-19) in healthy adults. For TCRbeta chain sequencing, PBMC samples were collected from trial participants at day 0 and at day 28 after the second dose. The germline ends are 2 bases apart after V is trimmed by 1 base and J by 1 base. The germline V gene yields SGHVS for CDR1 and FNYEAQ for CDR2. The CDR3 has 12 amino acids, counting the end cysteine and phenylalanine. This entry keeps only the CDR3 DNA: 36 bases, framed from base 1. General conclusions and limits of the study: Most participants were white British and females outnumbered males, and the authors suggested that clonal diversity may have been underestimated. Nearly half of unique spike-specific TCRs reportedly recognized epitopes outside regions mutated in the B.1.351 and B.1.1.7 variants. The 56-69-year group was small, and its depth increase did not reach significance, likely because of low power. CD4 TCRs associated with the vaccine covered the entire spike protein, and the dominant responses were in regions 160-218 and 743-854. A significant rise in spike-specific TCR breadth and depth was observed after two AZD1222 doses relative to day 0 and relative to MenACWY recipients. Conclusions about previously exposed vaccinees are limited because only five to seven AZD1222 recipients were SARS-CoV-2 seropositive at baseline. Because no day 14 peak-response samples were available, repertoires were characterized only after the peak T cell response.

The CDR3 regions of human TCRbeta chains were subjected to immunosequencing. Per the original workflow: TCRs in the repertoires were compared against a reference library of SARS-CoV-2-specific TCRs that had been generated with the MIRA antigen-specificity platform. Breadth was defined as the fraction of unique TCRs that were SARS-CoV-2-associated, and depth was defined as the fraction of total T cells that were SARS-CoV-2-associated. Using the MIRA data, each spike-specific TCR was mapped to the spike region that the TCR reacts to and placed in a CD4 or CD8 class. Log10-transformed breadth and depth values were compared by one-way ANOVA with Sidak's multiple comparisons tests. Held by TCRdb, this immuneACCESS table contains in-frame sequences only and omits some clones. Under half of the omission traces to an unresolved V gene where checked; the cause of the rest is unknown. The DNA gave D and trimming, while V, J and clone size come from that table. This sample holds 100,000 to 120,000 clones; 88% were observed only once. The ten largest clones capture 1.6% of the sample.

In this chain, TRBV7-6 is recombined with TRBJ2-7; no D gene is confidently identified. The sequences come from peripheral blood, collected on day 0 of AZD1222 vaccination. The sequence was obtained from an adult in good health. The nucleotide sequence is given as TGTGCCAGCAGCTTAGTGTCCTACGAGCAGTACTTC. Translated, it reads CASSLVSYEQYF.